The 29 T cell receptor beta chains below were found in one sample sequenced in a study of blood T cells in healthy people across ages. A second PCR of 7 to 11 cycles used a sample-barcoded 5' primer and a J-beta primer mix. TCRdb re-called the 5' RACE reads with MiXCR, one entry per CDR3 protein. The sample yields about 810,000 distinct CDR3 sequences, around 36% seen once. Sequences were obtained from blood. These receptors all come from a man aged 18 to 29 in good health.

The chain links TRBV28 to TRBJ2-4, with D maybe TRBD1 (7 bases). V was shortened by 8 bases and J by 6 bases, with 20 bases between the two germline ends. Germline V CDR1 and CDR2: MDHEN, SYDVKM. The length of the CDR3 is 15 residues. CDR3 sequence (DNA): TGTGCCAGCCTCCACACAGGGGAGGTTAGAAACATTCAGTACTTC. This codes for CASLHTGEVRNIQYF. Complete variable domain (other parts from reference TRBV28 and TRBJ2-4): DVKVTQSSRYLVKRTGEKVFLECVQDMDHENMFWYRQDPGLGLRLIYFSYDVKMKEKGDIPEGYSVSREKKERFSLILESASTNQTSMYLCASLHTGEVRNIQYFGAGTRLSVL.

This clonotype was recorded at least ten times. V and J are TRBV12-3 or TRBV12-4 and TRBJ2-1, with a tentative D call TRBD2 (5 bases). Trimming cost V 6 bases and J 0 bases, with 9 bases left between them. This CDR3 spans 14 amino acids. The CDR3 protein is CASSSGSSYNEQFF. CDR3 sequence (DNA): TGTGCCAGCAGCTCGGGGAGCTCCTACAATGAGCAGTTCTTC.

This clonotype occurred once. A read error is possible here, since a much larger clone lies one base away. This chain uses TRBV12-3 or TRBV12-4 with TRBJ2-3; TRBD2 is a possible D gene (7 bases). This CDR3 contains 15 residues. CDR3 sequence: CASSFGGLSADMQYF. CDR3 bases: TGTGCCAGCAGTTTCGGGGGGCTCAGTGCAGATATGCAGTATTTT.

The chain recombines TRBV28 with TRBJ1-5; 7 nucleotides match TRBD1. Germline CDR1 reads MDHEN; CDR2 reads SYDVKM. This CDR3 comprises 15 residues. V gave up 5 bases and J gave up 7 bases; unmatched junction bases: 11. CDR3 sequence reads: CASSDRQGFDQPQHF. The CDR3 nucleotides read TGTGCCAGCAGTGATCGACAGGGATTTGACCAGCCCCAGCATTTT.

The rearrangement joins TRBV12-3 or TRBV12-4 to TRBJ1-1, with TRBD1 matching over 10 bases. Trimming removed 5 bases from V and 0 bases from J; junction bases left unmatched: 6. The CDR3 loop spans 16 amino acids. This CDR3 is CASSPSGTGVNTEAFF. Written as DNA, the CDR3 is TGTGCCAGCAGTCCCTCCGGGACAGGGGTGAACACTGAAGCTTTCTTT.

The rearrangement joins TRBV29-1 to TRBJ2-2, with 10 bases lining up with TRBD1. The V gene end was trimmed by 6 bases and the J gene end by 3 bases; junction bases not matched to a gene: 10. CDR3 length: 16 amino acids. Germline-derived CDR1 and CDR2 are SQVTM and ANQGSEA. CDR3 in DNA: TGCAGCGTCACACCTTGGACAGGGGGGGACACCGGGGAGCTGTTTTTT. Residues: CSVTPWTGGDTGELFF.

In this sample, this clonotype turned up many times. The V and J genes are TRBV5-1 and TRBJ2-5; weak D call: TRBD2 (7 bases). Looked up from germline, CDR1 is SGHRS and CDR2 is YFSETQ. V was clipped by 4 bases and J by 3 bases, with 16 bases between them. This CDR3 comprises 15 residues. As DNA, the CDR3 is TGCGCCAGCAGCCCCTCGGGGGGCAACGAAGAGACCCAGTACTTC. It encodes CASSPSGGNEETQYF.

The V gene is TRBV30, the J gene TRBJ2-3; D unclear. The CDR3 consists of 12 residues. Trimming took off 0 bases at V and 1 base at J, with 2 bases between the two ends. Germline-derived CDR1 and CDR2 are GTSNPN and SVGIG (reference sequence). CDR3 in amino acids: CAWSVGTDTQYF. CDR3 sequence (DNA): TGTGCCTGGAGTGTCGGCACAGATACGCAGTATTTT.

The V call is TRBV20-1, the J call TRBJ1-2, with TRBD1 matching over 7 bases. The CDR3 runs to 14 residues. Trimming took 1 base from V and 7 from J; bases not matched to a gene: 9. Germline CDR1 reads DFQATT; CDR2 reads SNEGSKA (reference sequence). CDR3 residues: CSARAETGNGGYTF. The CDR3 coding sequence is TGCAGTGCTAGAGCCGAGACAGGGAACGGTGGCTACACCTTC.

This clonotype was seen ten or more times. The J gene is TRBJ2-5, the V gene TRBV7-2, with D unresolved. The CDR3 extends over 13 amino acids. Trimming took 5 bases from V and 7 from J, leaving 14 bases between them. Germline-derived CDR1 and CDR2 are SGHTA and FQGNSA. The CDR3 reads CASSPLLTGTQYF. The CDR3 DNA follows: TGTGCCAGCAGCCCTCTCCTTACCGGGACCCAGTACTTC.

The rearrangement joins TRBV5-1 to TRBJ1-1; D ambiguous. The CDR3 sequence is 15 residues long. CDR1 SGHRS and CDR2 YFSETQ come from the germline V gene. V was shortened by 8 bases and J by 4 bases, with 21 bases between the two germline ends. This CDR3 reads CASRRSGEAGTEAFF. CDR3 DNA: TGCGCCAGTCGGAGGTCCGGGGAGGCGGGCACTGAAGCTTTCTTT.

The rearrangement links TRBV29-1 to TRBJ2-6; possible D gene TRBD2, 6 bases. V shed 3 bases and J shed 12 bases, with 18 bases lying between them. CDR1 is SQVTM and CDR2 is ANQGSEA in the germline V gene. The CDR3 has 14 residues. The CDR3 protein is CSVDPEEGGPVLTF. The CDR3 nucleotides read TGCAGCGTTGACCCCGAGGAAGGAGGGCCCGTCCTGACTTTC.

This chain joins TRBV29-1 and TRBJ1-1; possibly TRBD1 for D (5 bases). CDR3 size: 15 residues. The germline V gene has CDR1 SQVTM and CDR2 ANQGSEA. The ends were cut back, 7 bases at V and 4 bases at J, with 22 bases in the middle. The DNA for the CDR3 is TGCAGCGGCGACTCAGGGTGGGGAGGGGTCACTGAAGCTTTCTTT. It yields the protein CSGDSGWGGVTEAFF. Variable domain in full (rest from reference TRBV29-1 and TRBJ1-1): SAVISQKPSRDICQRGTSLTIQCQVDSQVTMMFWYRQQPGQSLTLIATANQGSEATYESGFVIDKFPISRPNLTFSTLTVSNMSPEDSSIYLCSGDSGWGGVTEAFFGQGTRLTVV.

Of note for this clonotype: One end of the junction does not line up with germline, which may come from a read error. V is TRBV29-1 and J is TRBJ2-2, with a possible D match to TRBD2 (5 bases). CDR1 SQVTM and CDR2 ANQGSEA come from the germline V gene. The CDR3 loop spans 12 amino acids. CDR3 region: CSAERRTGELFF. The DNA of the CDR3 is TGCAGCGCTGAAAGGAGGACCGGGGAGCTGTTTTTT.

The J gene is TRBJ2-5, the V gene TRBV28, with D perhaps TRBD2 (5 bases). The J call is uncertain, as TRBJ2-7 better fits the DNA end. This CDR3 contains 13 residues. CDR1 MDHEN and CDR2 SYDVKM come from the germline V gene. CDR3 region: CAGPGADKNEQYF. For the CDR3, the DNA is TGTGCCGGGCCAGGAGCGGATAAGAACGAGCAGTACTTC.

V is TRBV2 and J is TRBJ1-1, with D uncertain. V shed 7 bases and J shed 1 base, with 13 bases lying between them. The CDR3 runs to 14 residues. The V gene's germline CDR1 is SNHLY and CDR2 FYNNEI. This CDR3 reads CASTIRGGNTEAFF. In DNA form, the CDR3 reads TGTGCCAGCACGATTCGGGGAGGGAACACTGAAGCTTTCTTT.

This clonotype was counted only a few times. The V call is TRBV7-2, the J call TRBJ1-2, with 9 bases lining up with TRBD1. V gave up 5 bases and J gave up 6 bases; unmatched junction bases: 10. Per germline, CDR1 SGHTA and CDR2 FQGNSA. The CDR3 is 15 residues long. The CDR3 coding sequence is TGTGCCAGCAGCAAAGACCGGGACAGGGTCGATGGCTACACCTTC. Translation: CASSKDRDRVDGYTF.

The chain has TRBV25-1 and TRBJ1-4; D is perhaps TRBD1 (6 bases). Trimming left V 3 bases short and J 1 base short, with 12 bases between. Germline V gene sequence: CDR1 MGHDK, CDR2 SYGVNS. CDR3 length: 16 amino acids. The CDR3: CASSDSGEGTNEKLFF. The CDR3 bases are TGTGCCAGCAGTGACTCAGGGGAGGGAACTAATGAAAAACTGTTTTTT.

This clonotype was counted only a few times. J is TRBJ2-1 and V is TRBV20-1; tentatively, D is TRBD2 (5 bases). Germline loops: CDR1 DFQATT, CDR2 SNEGSKA (reference sequence). The V and J ends lost 2 bases and 8 bases respectively, with 16 bases between them. The CDR3 extends over 14 amino acids. CDR3 protein: CSARQTAVGDEQFF. Written as DNA, the CDR3 is TGCAGTGCTAGACAAACAGCGGTCGGGGATGAGCAGTTCTTC.

The rearrangement uses TRBV15 and TRBJ2-1; D might be TRBD2 (5 bases). The V and J ends lost 4 bases and 1 base respectively, with 11 bases between them. CDR3 length: 15 amino acids. Germline lookup yields CDR1 LNHNV and CDR2 YYDKDF (reference sequence). The DNA of the CDR3 is TGTGCCACCAGCAATCTCGGGGAGTCCTACAATGAGCAGTTCTTC. Its protein product is CATSNLGESYNEQFF.

As for this clonotype: This may arise from a read error, as a much more abundant clone is one base away. The genes are TRBV4-1 and TRBJ2-7, with D tentatively TRBD1 or TRBD2 (5 bases each). The J call may be incorrect, as the DNA end agrees better with TRBJ2-5. Germline CDR1 reads MGHRA; CDR2 reads YSYEKL. This CDR3 is 15 amino acids long. As DNA, the CDR3 is TGCGCCAGCGGCCAAGATGGGGGAACCCAAGAGACCCAGTACTTC. Protein sequence: CASGQDGGTQETQYF.

V usage is TRBV20-1 and J usage is TRBJ2-3; 10 nucleotides match TRBD2. V shed 0 bases and J 0 bases; nucleotides not matched to a gene: 9. From germline, CDR1 is DFQATT and CDR2 SNEGSKA (reference sequence). This CDR3 spans 18 amino acids. CDR3 sequence (DNA): TGCAGTGCTAGAGATGTTGCAGCGGGGGGGACCAGCACAGATACGCAGTATTTT. It translates to CSARDVAAGGTSTDTQYF.

Many counts were recorded for this clonotype. The chain carries TRBV4-1 and TRBJ1-6, with D tentatively TRBD1 (6 bases). The CDR3 extends over 17 amino acids. V was pared by 0 bases and J by 10 bases, with 19 bases between. Germline V gene sequence: CDR1 MGHRA, CDR2 YSYEKL. CDR3 region: CASSQDLPGHQASPLHF. The CDR3 region has the DNA TGCGCCAGCAGCCAAGATTTACCGGGACACCAGGCATCACCCCTCCACTTT.

The chain couples TRBV27 to TRBJ2-1, with 8 bases matching TRBD2. Germline trimming cut 3 bases from V and 13 bases from J; bases unmatched to any gene: 17. Germline lookup yields CDR1 MNHEY and CDR2 SMNVEV (reference sequence). This CDR3 is 16 amino acids long. The CDR3 is CASSFLGERGRETQFF. The CDR3 bases are TGTGCCAGCAGTTTCCTGGGGGAGCGGGGGCGAGAGACCCAGTTCTTC.

The V and J genes are TRBV7-2 and TRBJ2-2, with 12 positions matching TRBD1. This CDR3 region has 15 residues. The germline CDR1 and CDR2 sequences are SGHTA and FQGNSA. The trim removed 4 bases at V and 7 bases at J, leaving 4 bases unmatched. This CDR3 reads CASSWGQGAVGELFF. The CDR3 DNA reads TGTGCCAGCAGCTGGGGACAGGGGGCGGTCGGGGAGCTGTTTTTT. Supplemented by reference TRBV7-2 and TRBJ2-2, the full variable domain reads GAGVSQSPSNKVTEKGKDVELRCDPISGHTALYWYRQSLGQGLEFLIYFQGNSAPDKSGLPSDRFSAERTGGSVSTLTIQRTQQEDSAVYLCASSWGQGAVGELFFGEGSRLTVL.

The chain couples TRBV12-3 or TRBV12-4 to TRBJ2-5, with no clear D. There are 12 residues in the CDR3. V was shortened by 5 bases and J by 11 bases, with 15 bases between the two germline ends. The CDR3 spells CASSRRYNEQYF. DNA for the CDR3: TGTGCCAGCAGTCGACGATACAATGAGCAGTACTTC.

CDR3 nucleotide sequence: TGTGCCAGCAGCCTCACAGGAGGGTATAGCAATCAGCCCCAGCATTTT. Translation: CASSLTGGYSNQPQHF. This rearrangement joins TRBV7-2 to TRBJ1-5; a weak D match, TRBD1 (5 bases). The CDR3 loop spans 16 amino acids. V was pared by 5 bases and J by 0 bases, with 14 bases between. Germline V gives CDR1 SGHTA, CDR2 FQGNSA.

Concerning this clonotype: Germline and junction disagree at one end, which may indicate a read error. The chain carries TRBV7-2 and TRBJ2-1; 11 bases are shared with TRBD2. This CDR3 contains 15 residues. Germline V gene sequence: CDR1 SGHTA, CDR2 FQGNSA. CDR3 in amino acids: CASSVAGGYYNEQFF. CDR3 nucleotide sequence: TGTGCCAGCAGCGTAGCGGGGGGGTACTACAATGAGCAGTTCTTC. Filled out from reference TRBV7-2 and TRBJ2-1, the complete variable domain reads GAGVSQSPSNKVTEKGKDVELRCDPISGHTALYWYRQSLGQGLEFLIYFQGNSAPDKSGLPSDRFSAERTGGSVSTLTIQRTQQEDSAVYLCASSVAGGYYNEQFFGPGTRLTVL.

In its sample, this clonotype was seen a few times. This chain connects TRBV10-3 to TRBJ1-1; TRBD1 matches at 9 bases. Germline CDR1 is ENHRY and CDR2 is SYGVKD. The trim removed 4 bases at V and 6 bases at J, leaving 6 bases unmatched. CDR3 length equals 14 residues. The CDR3: CAISGDRDRAEAFF. The CDR3 DNA sequence: TGTGCCATCAGTGGGGACAGGGATCGTGCTGAAGCTTTCTTT.